The source of this TCR beta chain is a study of blood T cell repertoires in COVID-19. This study enrolled people aged 18 to 89 from approximately 25 US geographic areas. Among Cohort 3 donors, those recovered had two negative PCRs, clearance, or symptom resolution. The table came from immunoSEQ multiplex PCR; TCRdb's copy has only in-frame clones and leaves some out. The data show roughly 300,000 clones, about 92% seen once. The CDR3 totals 13 residues. V was trimmed by 6 bases and J by 2 bases, leaving 11 bases between them. The germline V gene has CDR1 KGHSH and CDR2 LQKENI. The TCR sequence derives from a woman in her thirties who had recovered from COVID-19. Sequencing input: PBMCs or T cells enriched from blood (not recorded which). This rearrangement joins TRBV18 to TRBJ2-7; D not resolved. The CDR3 loop reads CASSPGGPYEQYF. The CDR3 region has the DNA TGTGCCAGCTCCCCCGGCGGCCCCTACGAGCAGTACTTC.